This T cell receptor (beta chain) came from a study of cytomegalovirus exposure and HLA in healthy donors (dated 2017 in TCRdb). Describing the broader study: A later analysis indicated that the roughly 120 validation repertoires were generated on the platform also employed for the 650 to 850 repertoires of the first cohort. The study aimed to test whether cataloging public T cell receptors could reveal signatures of past pathogen exposure. In addition to the first cohort of roughly 670 subjects, a separate validation cohort of approximately 120 different subjects was used. To predict cytomegalovirus infection status, the study combined high-throughput TCR immunosequencing, statistical association of individual TCRs with disease status, and machine learning.

The CDR3 runs 16 amino acids, cysteine and phenylalanine included. Kept here is only the CDR3 DNA, which spans 48 bases and is read in frame from base 1. CDR1 and CDR2, looked up from the germline V gene, are KGHSH and LQKENI. Ends trimmed: V by 3 bases, J by 3 bases; bases unmatched to a gene: 7. The donors belonged to the validation cohort of under 150 subjects, which was separate from the approximately 700-subject first cohort. To prepare the library, the immunoSEQ multiplex PCR assay was applied. In the authors' own workflow: A statistical classification framework was built to diagnose cytomegalovirus status from the catalog of TCR beta chain sequences. Held by TCRdb, this immuneACCESS table contains in-frame sequences only and omits some clones. Under half of the omission traces to an unresolved V gene where checked; the cause of the rest is unknown. That table is the source of V, J and clone size, and D and trimming were worked out from the DNA. Recorded for this sample are some 160,000 clones; roughly 90% of them occurred a single time. The ten largest clones represent about 0.64% of the sample.

As regards this clone: What this receptor recognizes is not known. No quality values exist for individual bases; no much larger clone is one base distant.

Study-wide conclusions, independent of this receptor: In vitro tests confirmed that three of the cytomegalovirus-associated TCR beta chains recognize cytomegalovirus antigens. The authors suggested that the approach could potentially be extended to other disease states and immunological phenotypes. Subsequent analysis determined that TCRs grouped into clusters in the first cohort also showed a tendency toward co-occurrence across the 120 or so validation repertoires, and 85% to 95% of cluster scores exceeded 0. The classifier was reported to diagnose cytomegalovirus status with high specificity and sensitivity in both the original cohort and the validation cohort. Across donors, most TCR sequences were observed very rarely, whereas some public TCRs were present in many individuals. A total of 150 or so TCR beta chains were listed by the study as associated with cytomegalovirus. A later analysis lacked HLA typing for the validation cohort, so it scored co-occurrence in that cohort across all 120 repertoires.

The clonotype comes from a man younger than 35 in good health and CMV-seronegative. What was sequenced was PBMCs. The chain is assembled from TRBV18 and TRBJ1-1, with 10 bases in between that match TRBD1. The CDR3 region reads CASSPNTGTGDTEAFF. The nucleotide sequence is given as TGTGCCAGCTCACCGAATACCGGGACAGGGGACACTGAAGCTTTCTTT.